This T cell receptor beta chain was observed in a study of regulatory T cells in long-lasting Graves disease. Study outcomes and limitations: Under persistent disease, TRBV28, TRBJ1-2 and TRBJ2-5 were used preferentially.

Sequencing libraries for TCR beta were prepared with iRepertoire HTBI primers and Arm-PCR of CDR3 regions. TCRdb passed the multiplex PCR reads through MiXCR, listing each CDR3 protein once. The table shows about 660,000 distinct CDR3 sequences, with around 30% occurring only once. The time point is: persistent/refractory GD, antithyroid drugs over 5 years with positive TRAb. The TCR library was made from RNA that had been extracted from PBMCs in TRIzol. By American Thyroid Association guidelines, Graves' disease was diagnosed in the cohort. This clonotype was seen more than once but under ten times. Its antigen is still unknown. Germline V gives CDR1 SGHAT, CDR2 FQNNGV. This CDR3 has 13 amino acids. Between the trimmed V and J ends, which lost 8 bases and 2 bases, there was a span of 12 bases.

V is TRBV11-2 and J is TRBJ1-1; no reliable D call. The receptor was derived from a female donor with Graves disease. The input for sequencing was peripheral blood mononuclear cells (PBMCs), taken when the disease was refractory, from a patient treated with antithyroid drugs. This CDR3 reads CASHPTGNTEAFF. The CDR3 nucleotides read TGTGCCAGCCACCCGACCGGTAACACTGAAGCTTTCTTT.